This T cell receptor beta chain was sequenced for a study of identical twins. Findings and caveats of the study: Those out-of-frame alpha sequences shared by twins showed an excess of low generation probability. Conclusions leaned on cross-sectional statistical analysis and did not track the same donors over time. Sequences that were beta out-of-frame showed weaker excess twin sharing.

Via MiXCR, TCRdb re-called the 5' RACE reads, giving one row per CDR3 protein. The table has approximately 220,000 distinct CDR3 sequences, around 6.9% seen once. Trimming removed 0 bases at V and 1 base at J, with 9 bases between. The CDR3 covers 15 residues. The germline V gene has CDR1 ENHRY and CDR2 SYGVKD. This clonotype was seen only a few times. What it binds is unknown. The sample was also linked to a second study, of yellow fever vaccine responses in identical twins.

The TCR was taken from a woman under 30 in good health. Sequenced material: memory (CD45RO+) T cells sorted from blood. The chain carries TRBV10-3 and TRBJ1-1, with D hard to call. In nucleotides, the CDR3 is TGTGCCATCAGTGAGTCGAGGATGTGGAACACTGAAGCTTTCTTT. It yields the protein CAISESRMWNTEAFF.